A single sample gave rise to the 2 T cell receptor beta chains below, sequenced in a study of CD8 T cells in ankylosing spondylitis. Whole-study findings and limits: Typical of ankylosing spondylitis blood, it appeared, was a TCR beta motif of under 10 highly homologous variants.

TCRdb processed the 5' RACE reads anew with MiXCR; each CDR3 protein has one entry. This table has 450,000 to 550,000 distinct CDR3 sequences, 5.3% appearing once. No cognate antigen is known for these TCRs. Sequencing input: blood, either unsorted or a sorted T cell fraction (not recorded which). Receptors were obtained from a male donor with ankylosing spondylitis.

This clonotype was seen repeatedly, ten times or more. The rearrangement links TRBV7-9 to TRBJ2-1; D unclear. CDR1 is SEHNR, CDR2 FQNEAQ, per germline (reference sequence). The CDR3 sequence is 11 residues long. V lost 1 base and J lost 12, with 7 bases in between. CDR3 region: CASSLEKLQFF. The CDR3 DNA sequence: TGTGCCAGCAGCTTAGAGAAATTGCAGTTCTTC. Filled out from reference TRBV7-9 and TRBJ2-1, the complete variable domain reads DTGVSQNPRHKITKRGQNVTFRCDPISEHNRLYWYRQTLGQGPEFLTYFQNEAQLEKSRLLSDRFSAERPKGSFSTLEIQRTEQGDSAMYLCASSLEKLQFFGPGTRLTVL.

Many counts were recorded for this clonotype. The rearrangement joins TRBV4-3 to TRBJ2-1; 8 nucleotides match TRBD1. CDR1 and CDR2 (germline): LGHNA, YSLEER. V dropped 4 bases and J dropped 4; count of bases not matched to a gene: 9. The CDR3 length is 16 residues. The DNA for the CDR3 is TGCGCCAGCAGCCTAACGACAGGGGATGTTTACAATGAGCAGTTCTTC. Residues: CASSLTTGDVYNEQFF.